The rows below give T cell receptor beta chains drawn from one sample of a study of cytomegalovirus exposure and HLA in healthy donors. The method was immunoSEQ multiplex PCR; TCRdb's version includes in-frame clones alone and lacks a portion of them. The repertoire has some 120,000 clones, over 65% of them found once; the top ten carry roughly 6.1%. The sample comprised PBMCs. All receptors derive from a woman aged 40 to 50 in good health and CMV-seronegative. Each CDR3 is given with its conserved first and last residue. D genes are given only for firm matches. Clone sizes are given selectively: once, few, many, or a class where the clone is expanded.

V gene,J gene,D gene,clone size,CDR3 DNA,CDR3 protein
TRBV28,TRBJ1-2,.,few,TGTGCCAGCAGCCCAGGGTGGTATGGCTACACCTTC,CASSPGWYGYTF
TRBV9,TRBJ2-7,.,.,TGTGCCAGCAGCGGGTCGGGACTCTACGAGCAGTACTTC,CASSGSGLYEQYF
TRBV10-3,TRBJ2-3,TRBD2,.,TGTGCCATCAGTGGGACTAGCGGGAGGGCCCGCACAGATACGCAGTATTTT,CAISGTSGRARTDTQYF
TRBV5-1,TRBJ2-7,.,.,TGCGCCAGCAGTCCCCAGGGTGCCTACGAGCAGTACTTC,CASSPQGAYEQYF
TRBV7-9,TRBJ1-1,TRBD1,.,TGTTCCAGCAGACTTAACAGGGGCCCCAACACTGAAGCTTTCTTT,CSSRLNRGPNTEAFF
TRBV19,TRBJ2-7,TRBD2,.,TGTGCCAGCGCCCCCGAGCTAGCGGCCTCCTACGAGCAGTACTTC,CASAPELAASYEQYF
TRBV25-1,TRBJ2-2,.,once,TGTGCCAGCAGTGAACAGGGCTCCGGGGAGCTGTTTTTT,CASSEQGSGELFF
TRBV5-1,TRBJ2-3,.,.,TGCGCCAGCAGCTTGGTGGGCTCAGATACGCAGTATTTT,CASSLVGSDTQYF
TRBV6-4,TRBJ2-2,.,.,TGTGCCAGCAGAACAGGGACGACCGGGGAGCTGTTTTTT,CASRTGTTGELFF
TRBV10-1,TRBJ2-1,.,.,TGCGCCAGCAGTAACAGTGGATTAGTGGATGAGCAGTTCTTC,CASSNSGLVDEQFF
TRBV7-9,TRBJ2-7,.,.,TGTTCCAGCAGCTCCCAGTGGGCAGGGCTCGCCTACGAGCAGTACTTC,CSSSSQWAGLAYEQYF
TRBV29-1,TRBJ2-1,.,.,TGCAGCGTTGAAGACCCTCGAGGAAAGTGGGAGCAGTTCTTC,CSVEDPRGKWEQFF
TRBV19,TRBJ2-1,.,once,TGTGCCAGTAAGAGATCCTACAATGAGCAGTTCTTC,CASKRSYNEQFF
TRBV2,TRBJ2-3,.,.,TGTGCCAGCAGTGAAATCCGGTCGGATACGCAGTATTTT,CASSEIRSDTQYF
TRBV7-9,TRBJ2-4,.,.,TGTGCCAGCAGCTCCCTTCCGGAAAACATTCAGTACTTC,CASSSLPENIQYF
TRBV11-2,TRBJ2-7,TRBD1,.,TGTGCCAGCAGCTCGGGGCCGGGACAGGGGGCTTACGAGCAGTACTTC,CASSSGPGQGAYEQYF
TRBV5-1,TRBJ2-3,TRBD2,.,TGCGCCAGCAGCTTGGATGGGACTAGCGGGAACACAGATACGCAGTATTTT,CASSLDGTSGNTDTQYF
TRBV4-1,TRBJ2-3,TRBD2,.,TGCGCCAGCAGCCAACCCTGGGAGACTAGCGGGACTAGACCAGATACGCAGTATTTT,CASSQPWETSGTRPDTQYF
TRBV6-5,TRBJ2-1,.,.,TGTGCCAGCAGTTACGGAGCGGGCTCCTACAATGAGCAGTTCTTC,CASSYGAGSYNEQFF
TRBV19,TRBJ2-5,.,.,TGTGCCAGTAGTAGCGACAGCGTCAAAGAGACCCAGTACTTC,CASSSDSVKETQYF
TRBV7-2,TRBJ2-2,.,few,TGTGCCAGCAGCTTCGGGACATCGAACACCGGGGAGCTGTTTTTT,CASSFGTSNTGELFF
TRBV11-3,TRBJ1-1,.,few,TGTGCCAGCAGCTTAGCCCGGACAGTGACGCAGGGGATGAACACTGAAGCTTTCTTT,CASSLARTVTQGMNTEAFF
TRBV7-2,TRBJ2-7,TRBD2,.,TGTGCCAGCAGCTTAGCCTCAGGGACTAGCGGCTACGAGCAGTACTTC,CASSLASGTSGYEQYF
TRBV18,TRBJ2-1,.,.,TGTGCCAGCTCACCACTGGTCGGGTTTAATGAGCAGTTCTTC,CASSPLVGFNEQFF
TRBV19,TRBJ2-3,TRBD2,few,TGTGCCAGTAGTCTTCGGACTAGCGGAACAGATACGCAGTATTTT,CASSLRTSGTDTQYF
TRBV28,TRBJ1-1,.,.,TGTGCCAGCAGTTTATGGAGGGGGGGCAGAGGTCGCCTCCGAGGGATGAACACTGAAGCTTTCTTT,CASSLWRGGRGRLRGMNTEAFF
TRBV27,TRBJ2-7,.,.,TGTGCCAGCAGTTTCTTAGCCTACGAGCAGTACTTC,CASSFLAYEQYF
TRBV28,TRBJ2-5,.,.,TGTGCCAGCAGACCGTTTGTCGGGGGTAGCCAAGAGACCCAGTACTTC,CASRPFVGGSQETQYF
TRBV18,TRBJ2-7,TRBD1,.,TGTGCCAGCTCACCCCCCGGGACAGGGGGCAACGAGCAGTACTTC,CASSPPGTGGNEQYF
TRBV7-3,TRBJ2-7,TRBD2,.,TGTGCCAGCAGCCCACAAGCCGGGACTAGGAGGCCCTCCTACGAGCAGTACTTC,CASSPQAGTRRPSYEQYF
TRBV7-2,TRBJ2-7,.,.,TGTGCCAGCAGCCGAGGTGGAACCGCCTACGAGCAGTACTTC,CASSRGGTAYEQYF
TRBV7-9,TRBJ2-1,.,.,TGTTCCAGCACCCTCGAGTTTGCCTACAATGAGCAGTTCTTC,CSSTLEFAYNEQFF
TRBV7-6,TRBJ2-7,TRBD2,once,TGTGCCAGCAGCTCGCGCCTCGGTAGCGGGAACTACGAGCAGTACTTC,CASSSRLGSGNYEQYF
TRBV11-3,TRBJ2-1,.,few,TGTGCCAGCAGCTTAGCGGGAGCCCCCCCGGAGCAGTTCTTC,CASSLAGAPPEQFF
TRBV5-1,TRBJ1-1,TRBD1,.,TGCGCCAGCAGCTTGGCCGGGACAGGGGGCAAAGGGACTGAAGCTTTCTTT,CASSLAGTGGKGTEAFF
TRBV10-3,TRBJ2-3,.,.,TGTGCCATCTCTAGCGTCGAAGGTCTAGATACGCAGTATTTT,CAISSVEGLDTQYF
TRBV10-3,TRBJ2-3,TRBD2,few,TGTGCCATCAGTGATCCTAGCGGGAGCACAGATACGCAGTATTTT,CAISDPSGSTDTQYF
TRBV19,TRBJ2-2,TRBD1,.,TGTGCCAGCCGAAATCTTGGGACAGGGGGGACCGGGGAGCTGTTTTTT,CASRNLGTGGTGELFF
TRBV7-3,TRBJ2-3,.,.,TGTGCCAGCAGCTTATACTATACAGATACGCAGTATTTT,CASSLYYTDTQYF
TRBV2,TRBJ2-1,TRBD2,.,TGTGCCAGCAGTGACGGGACTAGCGGGAGCCATGAGCAGTTCTTC,CASSDGTSGSHEQFF
TRBV5-1,TRBJ2-1,TRBD1,.,TGCGCCAGCAGCTTGGCGACAGGGATACTGGCCTACAATGAGCAGTTCTTC,CASSLATGILAYNEQFF